This TCR beta chain was retrieved from a study of blood T cell repertoires in COVID-19. The V gene's germline CDR1 is MNHEY and CDR2 SMNVEV (reference sequence). The CDR3 spans 15 residues. V lost 5 bases and J 2 bases, leaving 16 bases between the germline ends. Authors' analysis steps: By means of reference gene primer amplification, nucleated cell counts were estimated. Method: immunoSEQ multiplex PCR; TCRdb's copy keeps in-frame clones and lacks some. V and J calls and clone size are given by that table; D and trimming were obtained from the DNA. There are some 670,000 clones in the sample; 85% to 90% occur only once, and roughly 0.26% lies in the top ten.

The TCR was taken from a woman between 18 and 29 years old with acute or convalescent COVID-19. This rearrangement joins TRBV27 to TRBJ2-7; TRBD1 is a possible D gene (6 bases). Material: peripheral blood. For the CDR3, the DNA is TGTGCCAGCAGTGTTGTCGGGACATTGACCTACGAGCAGTACTTC. Its translation is CASSVVGTLTYEQYF.